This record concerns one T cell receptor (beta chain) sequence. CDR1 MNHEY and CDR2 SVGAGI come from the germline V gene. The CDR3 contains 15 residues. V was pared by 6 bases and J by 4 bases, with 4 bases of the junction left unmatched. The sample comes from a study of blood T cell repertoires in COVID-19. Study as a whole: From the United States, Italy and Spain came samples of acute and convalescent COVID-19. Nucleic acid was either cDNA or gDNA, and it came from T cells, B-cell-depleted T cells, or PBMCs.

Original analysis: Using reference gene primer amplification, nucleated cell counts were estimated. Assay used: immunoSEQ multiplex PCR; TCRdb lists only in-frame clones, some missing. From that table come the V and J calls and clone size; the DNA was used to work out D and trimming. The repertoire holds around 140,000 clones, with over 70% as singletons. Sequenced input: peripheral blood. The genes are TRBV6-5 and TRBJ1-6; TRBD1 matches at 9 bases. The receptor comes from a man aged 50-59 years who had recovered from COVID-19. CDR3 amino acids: CASRGQGLYNSPLHF. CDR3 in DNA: TGTGCCAGCAGGGGACAGGGTCTGTATAATTCACCCCTCCACTTT.